This T cell receptor (beta chain) was profiled in a study of T cell responses to AZD1222 COVID-19 vaccine. Study outcomes and limitations: White British people made up most donors, females outnumbered males, and clonal diversity was possibly underestimated.

As concerns this clone: Its target is unknown. In the same sample, other DNA sequences code for this CDR3.

From germline, CDR1 is SGDLS and CDR2 YYNGEE. The CDR3 totals 13 residues. Trimming shortened V by 0 bases and J by 4 bases, and 7 bases separated the two germline ends. Only in-frame clones appear in the TCRdb table, and some are missing; sequencing was by immunoSEQ multiplex PCR. Among approximately 92,000 clones listed, around 90% were seen once. The material was peripheral blood, obtained on day 0 of AZD1222 vaccination. This sequence originates from an adult in good health. This chain uses TRBV9 with TRBJ1-2, with D unresolved. The CDR3 sequence: CASSVEDGYGYTF. In DNA form, the CDR3 reads TGTGCCAGCAGCGTAGAGGACGGCTATGGCTACACCTTC.